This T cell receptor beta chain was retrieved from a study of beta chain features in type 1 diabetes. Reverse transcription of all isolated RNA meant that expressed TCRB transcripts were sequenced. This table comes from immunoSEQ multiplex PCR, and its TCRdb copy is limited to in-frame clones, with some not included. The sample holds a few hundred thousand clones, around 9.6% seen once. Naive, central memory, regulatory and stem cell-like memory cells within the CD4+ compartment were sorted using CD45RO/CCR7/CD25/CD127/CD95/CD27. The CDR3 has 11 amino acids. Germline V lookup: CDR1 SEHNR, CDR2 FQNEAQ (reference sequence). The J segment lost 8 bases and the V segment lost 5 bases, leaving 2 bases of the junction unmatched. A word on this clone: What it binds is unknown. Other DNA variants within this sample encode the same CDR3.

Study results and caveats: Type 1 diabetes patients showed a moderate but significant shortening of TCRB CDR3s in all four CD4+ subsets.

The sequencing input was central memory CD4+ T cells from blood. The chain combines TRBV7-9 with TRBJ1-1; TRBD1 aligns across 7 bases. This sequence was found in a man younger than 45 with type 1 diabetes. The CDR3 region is CASSPGGEAFF. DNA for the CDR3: TGTGCCAGCAGCCCAGGGGGGGAAGCTTTCTTT.